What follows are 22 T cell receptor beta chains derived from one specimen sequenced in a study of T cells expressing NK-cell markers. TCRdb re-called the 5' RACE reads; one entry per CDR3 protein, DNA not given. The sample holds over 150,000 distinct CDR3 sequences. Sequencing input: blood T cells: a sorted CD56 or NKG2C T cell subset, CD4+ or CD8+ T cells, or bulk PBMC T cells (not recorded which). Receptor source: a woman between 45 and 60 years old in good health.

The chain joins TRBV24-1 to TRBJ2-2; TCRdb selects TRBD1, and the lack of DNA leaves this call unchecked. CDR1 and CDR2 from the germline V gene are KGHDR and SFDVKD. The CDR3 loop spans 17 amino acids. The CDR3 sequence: CATSERSAGGNTGELFF.

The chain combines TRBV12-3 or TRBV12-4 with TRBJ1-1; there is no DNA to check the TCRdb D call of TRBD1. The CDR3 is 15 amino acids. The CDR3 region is CASSSPERWNTEAFF.

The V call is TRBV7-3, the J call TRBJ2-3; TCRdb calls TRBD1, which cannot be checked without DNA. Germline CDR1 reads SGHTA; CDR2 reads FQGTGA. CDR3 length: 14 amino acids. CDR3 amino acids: CASSSGQGADTQYF.

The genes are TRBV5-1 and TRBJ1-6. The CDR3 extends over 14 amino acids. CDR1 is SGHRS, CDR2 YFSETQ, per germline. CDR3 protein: CASSYDAYNSPLHF.

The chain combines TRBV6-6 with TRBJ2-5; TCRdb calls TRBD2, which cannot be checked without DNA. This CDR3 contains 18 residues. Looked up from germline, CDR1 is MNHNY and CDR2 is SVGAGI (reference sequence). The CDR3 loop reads CASSFSLRGQREPGTQYF.

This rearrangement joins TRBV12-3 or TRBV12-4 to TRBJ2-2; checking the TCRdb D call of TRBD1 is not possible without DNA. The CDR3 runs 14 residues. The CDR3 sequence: CASSSGPGGGELFF.

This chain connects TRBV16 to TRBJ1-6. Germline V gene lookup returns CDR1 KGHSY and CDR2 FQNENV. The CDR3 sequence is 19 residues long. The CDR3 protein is CASSQSVEFGFSYNSPLHF.

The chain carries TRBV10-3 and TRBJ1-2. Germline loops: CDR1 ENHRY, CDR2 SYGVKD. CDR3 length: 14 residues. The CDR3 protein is CAIGRDGNNYGYTF.

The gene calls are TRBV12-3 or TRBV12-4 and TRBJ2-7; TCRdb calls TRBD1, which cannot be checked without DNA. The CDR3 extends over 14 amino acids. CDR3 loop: CASSITGELDEQYF.

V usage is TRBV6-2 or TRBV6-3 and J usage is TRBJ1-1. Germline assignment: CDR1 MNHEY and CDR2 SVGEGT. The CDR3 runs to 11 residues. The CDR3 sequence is CASTYNTEAFF.

The CDR3: CASSSGLGSYEQYF. The chain carries TRBV5-6 and TRBJ2-7; there is no DNA to check the TCRdb D call of TRBD1. CDR1 SGHDT and CDR2 YYEEEE come from the germline V gene. This CDR3 is built from 14 residues.

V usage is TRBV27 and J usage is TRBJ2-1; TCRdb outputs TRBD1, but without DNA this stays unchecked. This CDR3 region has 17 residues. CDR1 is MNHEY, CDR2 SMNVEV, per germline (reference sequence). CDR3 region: CASSFLPRTGEENEQFF.

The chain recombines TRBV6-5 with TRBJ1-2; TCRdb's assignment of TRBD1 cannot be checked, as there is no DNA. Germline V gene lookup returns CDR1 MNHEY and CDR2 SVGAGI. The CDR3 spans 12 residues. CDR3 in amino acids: CASNWDSGGYTF.

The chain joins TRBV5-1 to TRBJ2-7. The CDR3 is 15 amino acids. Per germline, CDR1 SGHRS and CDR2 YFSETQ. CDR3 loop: CASSLTQTTSYEQYF. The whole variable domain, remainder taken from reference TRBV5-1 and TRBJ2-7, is KAGVTQTPRYLIKTRGQQVTLSCSPISGHRSVSWYQQTPGQGLQFLFEYFSETQRNKGNFPGRFSGRQFSNSRSEMNVSTLELGDSALYLCASSLTQTTSYEQYFGPGTRLTVT.

The CDR3 sequence: CASSITPEQDVSNQPQHF. The chain combines TRBV21-1 with TRBJ1-5; TCRdb calls TRBD1, which cannot be checked without DNA. TRBV21-1 is described as a pseudogene. The CDR3 is made up of 18 amino acids.

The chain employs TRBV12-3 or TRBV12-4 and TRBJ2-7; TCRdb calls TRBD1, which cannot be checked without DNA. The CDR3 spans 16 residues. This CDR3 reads CASSLPDGTAGYEQYF.

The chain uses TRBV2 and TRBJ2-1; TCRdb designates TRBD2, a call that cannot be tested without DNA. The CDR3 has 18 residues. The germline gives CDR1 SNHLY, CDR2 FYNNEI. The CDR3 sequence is CASSEPGLAVTSYNEQFF.

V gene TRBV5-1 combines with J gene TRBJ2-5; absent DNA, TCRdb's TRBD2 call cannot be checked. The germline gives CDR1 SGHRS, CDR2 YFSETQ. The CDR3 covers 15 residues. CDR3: CASSLIGGPPETQYF.

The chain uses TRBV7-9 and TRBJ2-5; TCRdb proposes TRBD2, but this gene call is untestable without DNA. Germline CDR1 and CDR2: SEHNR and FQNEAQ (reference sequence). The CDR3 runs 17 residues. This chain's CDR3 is CASSFDGLAGGRETQYF.

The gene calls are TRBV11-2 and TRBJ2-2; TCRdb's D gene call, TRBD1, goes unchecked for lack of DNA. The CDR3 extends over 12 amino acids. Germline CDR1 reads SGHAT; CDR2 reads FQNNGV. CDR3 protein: CASSMTGDELFF.

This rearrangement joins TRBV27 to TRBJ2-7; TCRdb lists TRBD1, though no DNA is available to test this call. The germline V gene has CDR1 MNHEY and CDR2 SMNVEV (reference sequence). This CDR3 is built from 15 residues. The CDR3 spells CASSSPGSSSYEQYF.

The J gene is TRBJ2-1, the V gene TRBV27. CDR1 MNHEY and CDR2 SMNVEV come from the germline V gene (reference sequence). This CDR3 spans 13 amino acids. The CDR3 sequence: CASSLSSGYEQFF.